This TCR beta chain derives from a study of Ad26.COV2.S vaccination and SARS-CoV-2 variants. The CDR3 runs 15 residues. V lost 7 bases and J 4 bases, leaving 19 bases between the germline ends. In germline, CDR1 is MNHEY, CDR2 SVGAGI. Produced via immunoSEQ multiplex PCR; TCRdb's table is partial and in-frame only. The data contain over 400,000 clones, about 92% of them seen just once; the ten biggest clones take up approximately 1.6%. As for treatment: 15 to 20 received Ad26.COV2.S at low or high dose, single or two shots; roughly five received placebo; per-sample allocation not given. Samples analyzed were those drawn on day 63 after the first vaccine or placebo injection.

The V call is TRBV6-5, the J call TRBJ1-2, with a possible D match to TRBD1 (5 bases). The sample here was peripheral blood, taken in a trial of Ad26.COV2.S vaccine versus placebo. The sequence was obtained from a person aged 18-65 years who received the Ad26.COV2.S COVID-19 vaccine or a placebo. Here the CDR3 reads CASTALPAQGYGYTF. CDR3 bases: TGTGCCAGCACGGCCCTCCCGGCGCAGGGCTATGGCTACACCTTC.